The T cell receptor (beta chain) described here comes from a study of identical twins. This CDR3 region has 15 residues. CDR1 and CDR2 from the germline V gene are MNHEY and SMNVEV (reference sequence). The V gene lost 5 bases and the J gene lost 4 bases, with 16 bases spanning the gap. TCRdb passed the 5' RACE reads through MiXCR, listing each CDR3 protein once. The sample carries some 600,000 distinct CDR3 sequences, about 7% recorded once. This clonotype was counted between two and nine times. The same sample was also studied in work on yellow fever vaccine responses in identical twins.

This sequence joins TRBV27 and TRBJ2-3; D might be TRBD1 (8 bases). The material sequenced was PBMCs. The receptor's source is a woman between 18 and 29 years old in good health. CDR3 loop: CASSPHRGGPDTQYF. The CDR3 nucleotides are TGTGCCAGCAGTCCCCACAGGGGGGGCCCAGATACGCAGTATTTT.